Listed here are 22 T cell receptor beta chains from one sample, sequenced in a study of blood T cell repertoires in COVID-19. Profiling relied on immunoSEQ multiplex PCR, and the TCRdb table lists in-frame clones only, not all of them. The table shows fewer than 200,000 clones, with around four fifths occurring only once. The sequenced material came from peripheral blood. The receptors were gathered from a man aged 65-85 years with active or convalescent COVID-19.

CDR3: CASSLAVQGAGEAEQFF. Here the CDR3 DNA reads TGCGCCAGCAGCTTGGCCGTCCAGGGGGCTGGGGAGGCTGAGCAGTTCTTC. The chain recombines TRBV5-1 with TRBJ2-1; 8 positions agree with TRBD1. J was trimmed by 9 bases and V by 0 bases; bases with no gene match: 14. Germline CDR1 reads SGHRS; CDR2 reads YFSETQ. This CDR3 is 17 amino acids long.

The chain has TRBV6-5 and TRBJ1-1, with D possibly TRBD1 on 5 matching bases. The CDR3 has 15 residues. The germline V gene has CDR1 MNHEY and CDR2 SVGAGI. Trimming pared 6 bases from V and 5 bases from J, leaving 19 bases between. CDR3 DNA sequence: TGTGCCAGCAGGATCGAACAGGTTACGAGGACTGAAGCTTTCTTT. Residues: CASRIEQVTRTEAFF.

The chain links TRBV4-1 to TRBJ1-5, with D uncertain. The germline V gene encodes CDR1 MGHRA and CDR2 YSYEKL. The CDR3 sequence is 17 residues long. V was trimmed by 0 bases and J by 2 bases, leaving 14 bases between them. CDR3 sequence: CASSQDPGFRGNQPQHF. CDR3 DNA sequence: TGCGCCAGCAGCCAAGACCCCGGGTTCCGGGGCAATCAGCCCCAGCATTTT.

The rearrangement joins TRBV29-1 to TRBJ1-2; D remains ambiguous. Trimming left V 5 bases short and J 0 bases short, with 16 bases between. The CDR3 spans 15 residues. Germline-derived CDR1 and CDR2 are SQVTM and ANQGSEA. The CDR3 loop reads CSVNTLSPTNYGYTF. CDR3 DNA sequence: TGCAGCGTTAATACTCTATCCCCTACTAACTATGGCTACACCTTC. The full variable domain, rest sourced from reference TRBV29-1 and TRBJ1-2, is SAVISQKPSRDICQRGTSLTIQCQVDSQVTMMFWYRQQPGQSLTLIATANQGSEATYESGFVIDKFPISRPNLTFSTLTVSNMSPEDSSIYLCSVNTLSPTNYGYTFGSGTRLTVV.

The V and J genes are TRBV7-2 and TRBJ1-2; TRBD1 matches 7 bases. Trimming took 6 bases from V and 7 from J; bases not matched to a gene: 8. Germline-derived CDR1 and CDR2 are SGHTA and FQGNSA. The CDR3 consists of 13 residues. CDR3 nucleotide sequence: TGTGCCAGCAGATCCACAGGGGCGCGTGGCTACACCTTC. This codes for CASRSTGARGYTF.

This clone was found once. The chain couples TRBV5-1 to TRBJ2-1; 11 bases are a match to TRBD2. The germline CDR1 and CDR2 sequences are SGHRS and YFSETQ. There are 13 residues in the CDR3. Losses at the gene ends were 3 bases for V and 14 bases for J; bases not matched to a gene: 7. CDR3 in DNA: TGCGCCAGCAGCTCGCAATCGACTAGCGGGGAGTTCTTC. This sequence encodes CASSSQSTSGEFF. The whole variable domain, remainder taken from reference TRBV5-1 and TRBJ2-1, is KAGVTQTPRYLIKTRGQQVTLSCSPISGHRSVSWYQQTPGQGLQFLFEYFSETQRNKGNFPGRFSGRQFSNSRSEMNVSTLELGDSALYLCASSSQSTSGEFFGPGTRLTVL.

CDR3 in DNA: TGTGCCAGTAGTATACAAGGGGCCCAATACAATGAGCAGTTCTTC. Protein product: CASSIQGAQYNEQFF. V usage is TRBV19 and J usage is TRBJ2-1; a weak D match, TRBD1 (5 bases). This CDR3 is 15 amino acids long. CDR1 LNHDA and CDR2 SQIVND come from the germline V gene (reference sequence). Trimming shortened V by 2 bases and J by 4 bases, and 12 bases separated the two germline ends.

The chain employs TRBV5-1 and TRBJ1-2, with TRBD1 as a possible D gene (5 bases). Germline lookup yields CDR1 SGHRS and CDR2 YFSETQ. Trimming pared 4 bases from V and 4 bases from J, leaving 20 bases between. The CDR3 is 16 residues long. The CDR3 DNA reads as TGCGCCAGCAGCCTGGGGGATCGGGACTCTATCTATGGCTACACCTTC. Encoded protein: CASSLGDRDSIYGYTF.

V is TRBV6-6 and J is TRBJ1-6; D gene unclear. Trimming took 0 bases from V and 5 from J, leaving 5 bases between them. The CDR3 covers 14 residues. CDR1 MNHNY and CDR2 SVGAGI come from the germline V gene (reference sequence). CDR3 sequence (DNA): TGTGCCAGCAGTTACTCCGGGAATAATTCACCCCTCCACTTT. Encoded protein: CASSYSGNNSPLHF.

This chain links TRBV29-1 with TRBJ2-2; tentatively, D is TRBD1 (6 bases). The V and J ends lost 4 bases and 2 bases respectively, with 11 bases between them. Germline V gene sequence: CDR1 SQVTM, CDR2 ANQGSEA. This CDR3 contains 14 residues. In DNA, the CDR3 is TGCAGCGTTGCCCCACAGGGTAACACCGGGGAGCTGTTTTTT. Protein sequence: CSVAPQGNTGELFF.

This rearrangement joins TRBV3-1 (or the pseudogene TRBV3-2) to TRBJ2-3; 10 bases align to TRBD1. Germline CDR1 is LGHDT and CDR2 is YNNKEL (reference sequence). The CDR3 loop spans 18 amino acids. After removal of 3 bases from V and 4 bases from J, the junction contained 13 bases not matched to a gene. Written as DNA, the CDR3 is TGTGCCAGCAGCCAGGAAAACCCGGGACAGGGGTGGGCAGATACGCAGTATTTT. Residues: CASSQENPGQGWADTQYF.

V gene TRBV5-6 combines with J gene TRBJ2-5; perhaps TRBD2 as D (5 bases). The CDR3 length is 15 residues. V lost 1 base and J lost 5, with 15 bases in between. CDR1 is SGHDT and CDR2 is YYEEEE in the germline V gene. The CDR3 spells CASSLSRTPGETQYF. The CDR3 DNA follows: TGTGCCAGCAGCTTGTCCCGGACCCCGGGGGAGACCCAGTACTTC.

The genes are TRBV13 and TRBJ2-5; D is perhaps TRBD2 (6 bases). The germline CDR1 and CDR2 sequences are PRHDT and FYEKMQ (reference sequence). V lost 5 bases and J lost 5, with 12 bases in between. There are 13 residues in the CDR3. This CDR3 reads CASSQTRSETQYF. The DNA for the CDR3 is TGTGCCAGCAGCCAGACTAGAAGTGAGACCCAGTACTTC.

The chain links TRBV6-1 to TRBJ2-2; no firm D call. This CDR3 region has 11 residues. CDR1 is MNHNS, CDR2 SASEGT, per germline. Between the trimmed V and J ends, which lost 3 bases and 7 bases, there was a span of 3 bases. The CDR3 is CASSEYGELFF. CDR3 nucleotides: TGTGCCAGCAGTGAGTACGGGGAGCTGTTTTTT.

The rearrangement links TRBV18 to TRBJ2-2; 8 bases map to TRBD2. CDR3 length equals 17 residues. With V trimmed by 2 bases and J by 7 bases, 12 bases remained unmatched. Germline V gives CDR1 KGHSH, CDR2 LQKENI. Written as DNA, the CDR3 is TGTGCCAGCTCACCATACTCTCCTGCGACTAGCGTCGGGGAGCTGTTTTTT. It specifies CASSPYSPATSVGELFF.

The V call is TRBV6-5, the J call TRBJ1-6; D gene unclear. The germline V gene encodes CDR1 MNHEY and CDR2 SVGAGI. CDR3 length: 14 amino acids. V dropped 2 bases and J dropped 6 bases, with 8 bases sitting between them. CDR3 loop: CASSYDGVNSPLHF. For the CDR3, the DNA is TGTGCCAGCAGTTACGACGGGGTTAATTCACCCCTCCACTTT.

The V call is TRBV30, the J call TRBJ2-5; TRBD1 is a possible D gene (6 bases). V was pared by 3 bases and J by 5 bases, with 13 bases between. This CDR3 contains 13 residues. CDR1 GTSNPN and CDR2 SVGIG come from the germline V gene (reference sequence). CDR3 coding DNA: TGTGCCTGGAGGATGCAGGGGCAGGAGACCCAGTACTTC. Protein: CAWRMQGQETQYF.

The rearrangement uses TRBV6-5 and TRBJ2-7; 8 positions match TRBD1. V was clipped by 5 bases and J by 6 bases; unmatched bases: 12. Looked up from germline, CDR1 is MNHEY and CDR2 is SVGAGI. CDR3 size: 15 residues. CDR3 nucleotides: TGTGCCAGCAGTAGCTTCAGGGGGCGTACTGGCGAGCAGTACTTC. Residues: CASSSFRGRTGEQYF.

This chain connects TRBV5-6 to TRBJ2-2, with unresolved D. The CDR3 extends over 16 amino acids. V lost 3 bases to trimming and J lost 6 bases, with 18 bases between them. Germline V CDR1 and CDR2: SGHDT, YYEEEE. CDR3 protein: CASSYLPADEAGELFF. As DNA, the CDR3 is TGTGCCAGCAGCTACCTACCGGCGGATGAAGCCGGGGAGCTGTTTTTT.

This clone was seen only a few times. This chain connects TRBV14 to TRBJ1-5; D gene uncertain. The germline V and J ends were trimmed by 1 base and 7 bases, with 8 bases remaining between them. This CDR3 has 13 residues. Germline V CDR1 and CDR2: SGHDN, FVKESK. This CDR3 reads CASSQGEGQPQHF. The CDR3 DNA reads TGTGCCAGCAGCCAAGGGGAGGGACAGCCCCAGCATTTT. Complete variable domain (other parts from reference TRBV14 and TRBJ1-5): EAGVTQFPSHSVIEKGQTVTLRCDPISGHDNLYWYRRVMGKEIKFLLHFVKESKQDESGMPNNRFLAERTGGTYSTLKVQPAELEDSGVYFCASSQGEGQPQHFGDGTRLSIL.

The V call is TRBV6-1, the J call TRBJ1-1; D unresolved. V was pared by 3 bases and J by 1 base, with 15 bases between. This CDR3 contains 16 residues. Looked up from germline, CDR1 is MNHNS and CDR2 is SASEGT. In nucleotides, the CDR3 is TGTGCCAGCAGTGATCGGCCGGGTACTCCGAACACTGAAGCTTTCTTT. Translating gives CASSDRPGTPNTEAFF.

DNA of the CDR3: TGTGCCAGTAGTCAGGGTGTTAGGCGTGGCTACACCTTC. Encoded protein: CASSQGVRRGYTF. The chain carries TRBV19 and TRBJ1-2, with D maybe TRBD1 (5 bases). V was pared by 5 bases and J by 7 bases, with 14 bases between. Germline V CDR1 and CDR2: LNHDA, SQIVND (reference sequence). The CDR3 spans 13 residues. The complete variable domain, with remaining parts taken from reference TRBV19 and TRBJ1-2, reads DGGITQSPKYLFRKEGQNVTLSCEQNLNHDAMYWYRQDPGQGLRLIYYSQIVNDFQKGDIAEGYSVSREKKESFPLTVTSAQKNPTAFYLCASSQGVRRGYTFGSGTRLTVV.